These 22 T cell receptor beta chains came from one sample sequenced in a study of graft-versus-host responses after intestinal transplantation (dated by TCRdb to the early 2020s). No antigen has been assigned to these receptors. The sample's time point label, decoded: cells obtained before transplantation from donor or recipient. Receptor amplification or capture employed the immunoSEQ multiplex PCR assay. This is the immuneACCESS table as TCRdb keeps it, with only in-frame sequences that have V and J called. A part of the clones is gone; compared with another copy, unresolved V genes explain less than half, and the rest is unexplained. Present in this sample are around 67,000 clones, about 87% of which were seen just once. The ten largest clones add up to about 0.4% of the sample. This specimen consisted of unstimulated CD4+ T cells sorted from spleen or lymph node cells, obtained before transplant. These receptor sequences come from a human donor who was the organ donor for an intestinal transplant.

The gene calls are TRBV15 and TRBJ1-2; 8 bases are a match to TRBD1. The CDR3 runs 13 residues. V lost 3 bases and J lost 8; bases outside the gene matches: 5. The germline V gene encodes CDR1 LNHNV and CDR2 YYDKDF (reference sequence). The CDR3 region is CATSSGTGGGYTF. The CDR3 nucleotides read TGTGCCACCAGCAGTGGGACAGGCGGCGGCTACACCTTC.

The CDR3 region is CASGTSGDEQFF. In nucleotides, the CDR3 is TGTGCCAGCGGGACTAGTGGCGATGAGCAGTTCTTC. The rearrangement links TRBV2 to TRBJ2-1; TRBD2 aligns across 8 bases. This CDR3 is 12 amino acids long. The J segment lost 8 bases and the V segment lost 8 bases, leaving 5 bases of the junction unmatched. Germline CDR1 reads SNHLY; CDR2 reads FYNNEI.

This chain joins TRBV6-1 and TRBJ1-2, with D maybe TRBD1 (5 bases). The germline gives CDR1 MNHNS, CDR2 SASEGT. Trimming took off 3 bases at V and 2 bases at J, with 19 bases between the two ends. CDR3 length: 17 residues. The CDR3 reads CASSDKIRQSRNYGYTF. CDR3 coding DNA: TGTGCCAGCAGTGATAAAATACGACAGTCAAGAAACTATGGCTACACCTTC.

V usage is TRBV18 and J usage is TRBJ2-7, with 10 positions matching TRBD1. CDR3 length: 14 residues. Looked up from germline, CDR1 is KGHSH and CDR2 is LQKENI. V lost 3 bases, J lost 6 bases, and 5 bases stayed unmatched. CDR3 sequence reads: CASSPGQGTAEQYV. In DNA, the CDR3 is TGTGCCAGCTCACCGGGACAGGGGACGGCCGAGCAGTACGTC.

The CDR3 sequence is CATSRDPRTGNGYTF. The CDR3 DNA is TGTGCCACCAGCAGAGATCCGAGGACAGGAAATGGCTACACCTTC. The chain uses TRBV15 and TRBJ1-2; 7 nucleotides align to TRBD1. The CDR3 is made up of 15 amino acids. Germline V gene lookup returns CDR1 LNHNV and CDR2 YYDKDF (reference sequence). V dropped 0 bases and J dropped 6; count of bases not matched to a gene: 7.

The chain has TRBV2 and TRBJ2-5; TRBD1 aligns across 8 bases. After removal of 7 bases from V and 5 bases from J, the junction contained 6 bases not matched to a gene. The CDR3 runs to 13 residues. CDR1 and CDR2 (germline): SNHLY, FYNNEI. CDR3 in amino acids: CASISGGRETQYF. The CDR3 DNA follows: TGTGCCAGCATCTCAGGGGGCCGGGAGACCCAGTACTTC.

The gene calls are TRBV28 and TRBJ1-5; 12 bases map to TRBD1. Germline V gene sequence: CDR1 MDHEN, CDR2 SYDVKM. This CDR3 comprises 16 residues. J was trimmed by 4 bases and V by 2 bases; bases with no gene match: 3. This CDR3 reads CASSLAGQGANQPQHF. The CDR3 DNA reads TGTGCCAGCAGTTTAGCGGGACAGGGGGCGAATCAGCCCCAGCATTTT.

The chain couples TRBV6-1 to TRBJ2-2; D is possibly TRBD1 (6 bases). Germline CDR1 and CDR2: MNHNS and SASEGT. Trimming pared 2 bases from V and 0 bases from J, leaving 19 bases between. The CDR3 is made up of 19 amino acids. The CDR3 sequence is CASSERGKVAPANTGELFF. The CDR3 DNA reads TGTGCCAGCAGTGAAAGGGGGAAGGTTGCCCCCGCGAACACCGGGGAGCTGTTTTTT.

This chain connects TRBV19 to TRBJ2-4; D unclear. V lost 4 bases and J 0 bases, leaving 10 bases between the germline ends. This CDR3 region has 15 residues. Germline CDR1 LNHDA, CDR2 SQIVND (reference sequence). DNA of the CDR3: TGTGCCAGTAGTAGCATCAACTTAGCCAAAAACATTCAGTACTTC. Amino acids: CASSSINLAKNIQYF.

Concerning this clone itself: Mismatch with germline at one junction end may stem from a read error. The CDR3 reads CASSLVVRETQYF. The DNA for the CDR3 is TGTGCTAGCAGCTTGGTGGTTAGAGAGACCCAGTACTTC. The chain is built from TRBV7-7 and TRBJ2-5, with D hard to call. The CDR3 is 13 amino acids. Germline V gene lookup returns CDR1 SSHAT and CDR2 FNYEAQ (reference sequence). Full variable domain (outside the CDR3, taken from reference TRBV7-7 and TRBJ2-5): GAGVSQSPRYKVTKRGQDVTLRCDPISSHATLYWYQQALGQGPEFLTYFNYEAQPDKSGLPSDRFSAERPEGSISTLTIQRTEQRDSAMYRCASSLVVRETQYFGPGTRLLVL.

This clone appeared a few times. V and J are TRBV14 and TRBJ2-2; D ambiguous. The V gene's germline CDR1 is SGHDN and CDR2 FVKESK. This CDR3 is 14 amino acids long. Trimming pared 1 base from V and 5 bases from J, leaving 8 bases between. The CDR3 DNA reads TGTGCCAGCAGCCAAGTAGCAGCGACCGGGGAGCTGTTTTTT. Its translation is CASSQVAATGELFF.

The rearrangement joins TRBV30 to TRBJ1-5; 7 positions match TRBD1. Germline-derived CDR1 and CDR2 are GTSNPN and SVGIG (reference sequence). This CDR3 contains 14 residues. The ends lost 0 bases at V and 9 bases at J; junction bases unmatched: 8. The CDR3 is CAWSVPAGGRPQHF. CDR3 sequence (DNA): TGTGCCTGGAGTGTACCGGCAGGGGGGAGGCCCCAGCATTTT.

This clone was observed a few times. The V call is TRBV9, the J call TRBJ1-6, with 9 bases fitting TRBD1. J gave up 7 bases and V 4 bases, and 6 bases lay outside the gene matches. The CDR3 totals 15 residues. CDR1 and CDR2 (germline): SGDLS, YYNGEE. CDR3 DNA: TGTGCCAGCAGCACGCCCGGGACAGGGAATTCACCCCTCCACTTT. This sequence encodes CASSTPGTGNSPLHF.

This clone was detected only once. J is TRBJ1-2 and V is TRBV18, with TRBD1 identical over 7 bases. Germline V gene sequence: CDR1 KGHSH, CDR2 LQKENI. V was clipped by 3 bases and J by 4 bases; unmatched bases: 11. This CDR3 spans 16 amino acids. The CDR3 sequence is CASSPFPDRQSYGYTF. The CDR3 region has the DNA TGTGCCAGCTCACCCTTTCCGGACAGGCAAAGCTATGGCTACACCTTC.

V usage is TRBV5-1 and J usage is TRBJ2-2; the match to TRBD2 covers 14 bases. The CDR3 has 15 residues. Germline values: CDR1 SGHRS, CDR2 YFSETQ. The V segment lost 7 bases and the J segment 4 bases; nucleotides outside the gene matches: 3. This chain's CDR3 is CASRGLAGATGELFF. DNA of the CDR3: TGCGCCAGCCGGGGACTAGCGGGGGCCACCGGGGAGCTGTTTTTT.

The rearrangement joins TRBV30 to TRBJ1-6; D remains unclear. CDR3 length equals 13 residues. Trimming shortened V by 0 bases and J by 4 bases, and 4 bases separated the two germline ends. Germline CDR1 and CDR2: GTSNPN and SVGIG (reference sequence). The CDR3 sequence is CAWSVQYNSPLHF. The CDR3 DNA reads as TGTGCCTGGAGTGTACAGTATAATTCACCCCTCCACTTT.

This clone was counted once. The rearrangement joins TRBV2 to TRBJ1-5, with 9 bases aligning to TRBD1. The CDR3 length is 14 residues. The V and J ends lost 6 bases and 8 bases, in that order; junction bases with no gene match: 8. Germline-derived CDR1 and CDR2 are SNHLY and FYNNEI. Here the CDR3 DNA reads TGTGCCAGCAGGTGGGACAGGGATTTTGAGCCCCAGCATTTT. Translated, it gives CASRWDRDFEPQHF.

The chain joins TRBV18 to TRBJ1-5; D unresolved. Trimming removed 2 bases from V and 0 bases from J, with 5 bases in between. The CDR3 extends over 14 amino acids. The V gene's germline CDR1 is KGHSH and CDR2 LQKENI. The CDR3 loop reads CASSPTISNQPQHF. The DNA of the CDR3 is TGTGCCAGCTCACCAACAATTAGCAATCAGCCCCAGCATTTT.

This chain connects TRBV5-4 to TRBJ2-3; 8 positions agree with TRBD2. V trimming: 4 bases; J trimming: 1 base; junction bases outside the gene matches: 5. Germline-derived CDR1 and CDR2 are SGHNT and YYREEE (reference sequence). CDR3 length: 15 amino acids. CDR3 amino acids: CASSPGGTRTDTQYF. The CDR3 DNA reads TGTGCCAGCAGCCCGGGAGGGACCCGCACAGATACGCAGTATTTT.

This clone was counted between two and nine times. The gene calls are TRBV6-6 and TRBJ1-4; D is unclear. The CDR3 runs 12 residues. Germline V gene data show CDR1 as MNHNY and CDR2 as SVGAGI (reference sequence). V was pared by 6 bases and J by 8 bases, with 10 bases between. CDR3 in amino acids: CASSPVEEKLFF. The CDR3 DNA sequence: TGTGCCAGCAGCCCCGTGGAGGAAAAACTGTTTTTT.

The CDR3 spells CASSLVPGGTEAFF. CDR3 in DNA: TGCGCCAGCAGCCTAGTGCCGGGGGGCACTGAAGCTTTCTTT. The chain has TRBV5-1 and TRBJ1-1; tentatively, D is TRBD1 (5 bases). Germline loops: CDR1 SGHRS, CDR2 YFSETQ. V gave up 4 bases and J gave up 4 bases, with 14 bases separating them. The CDR3 is 14 amino acids.

This clone has only one observation. The V call is TRBV7-2, the J call TRBJ1-6, with 7 bases matching TRBD1. Per germline, CDR1 SGHTA and CDR2 FQGNSA. The CDR3 extends over 14 amino acids. The J segment lost 16 bases and the V segment lost 4 bases, leaving 13 bases of the junction unmatched. CDR3: CASSWTGILSPLHF. The DNA for the CDR3 is TGTGCCAGCAGCTGGACAGGTATATTGTCCCCTCTCCACTTT.